These 19 T cell receptor beta chains came from one sample sequenced in a study of blood T cell repertoires in COVID-19. Libraries were prepared by immunoSEQ multiplex PCR; TCRdb keeps only in-frame clonotypes and omits some of them. The data show 250,000 to 350,000 clones, 75% to 90% seen once. Sequenced: peripheral blood. The receptors were sampled from a woman aged 50 to 60 who had recovered from COVID-19.

The rearrangement uses TRBV6-5 and TRBJ2-3; D might be TRBD2 (6 bases). Germline V gene data show CDR1 as MNHEY and CDR2 as SVGAGI. There are 13 residues in the CDR3. The V end lost 6 bases, the J end lost 4 bases, and 11 bases lay between the germline ends. The CDR3 loop reads CASSPWGADTQYF. In nucleotides, the CDR3 is TGTGCCAGCAGCCCCTGGGGGGCAGATACGCAGTATTTT.

The genes are TRBV3-1 (or the pseudogene TRBV3-2) and TRBJ2-2; 10 bases map to TRBD2. The trim removed 4 bases at V and 14 bases at J, leaving 13 bases unmatched. Germline V gene lookup returns CDR1 LGHDT and CDR2 YNNKEL (reference sequence). The CDR3 is 15 residues long. This CDR3 reads CASSPNAASGGELFF. The CDR3 nucleotides read TGTGCCAGCAGCCCAAATGCCGCTAGCGGGGGAGAACTGTTTTTT.

This chain uses TRBV4-1 with TRBJ2-1; D perhaps matches TRBD2 (6 bases). Trimming removed 5 bases from V and 0 bases from J, with 11 bases in between. Looked up from germline, CDR1 is MGHRA and CDR2 is YSYEKL. This CDR3 is 15 amino acids long. CDR3: CASSSRLGSYNEQFF. CDR3 DNA sequence: TGCGCCAGCAGCTCCCGACTAGGCTCCTACAATGAGCAGTTCTTC.

The gene calls are TRBV30 and TRBJ2-7; 9 nucleotides agree with TRBD2. Per the germline V gene, CDR1 is GTSNPN and CDR2 is SVGIG (reference sequence). The J segment lost 4 bases and the V segment lost 0 bases, leaving 4 bases of the junction unmatched. The CDR3 has 14 amino acids. This CDR3 reads CAWSVKREVYEQYF. The CDR3 coding sequence is TGTGCCTGGAGTGTTAAGCGGGAGGTGTACGAGCAGTACTTC.

This rearrangement joins TRBV7-2 to TRBJ2-7; 11 bases align to TRBD2. J was trimmed by 5 bases and V by 5 bases; bases with no gene match: 5. The CDR3 is 14 amino acids. Germline V lookup: CDR1 SGHTA, CDR2 FQGNSA. DNA for the CDR3: TGTGCCAGCAGCACGACTAGCGGGAACAACGAGCAGTACTTC. Its translation is CASSTTSGNNEQYF.

J is TRBJ1-1 and V is TRBV7-9; D unclear. The CDR3 spans 16 residues. Trimming took 5 bases from V and 4 from J, leaving 20 bases between them. The germline V gene encodes CDR1 SEHNR and CDR2 FQNEAQ (reference sequence). Here the CDR3 reads CASSPRIAASSTEAFF. CDR3 in DNA: TGTGCCAGCAGCCCGAGGATAGCGGCGAGTAGCACTGAAGCTTTCTTT.

The chain employs TRBV4-3 and TRBJ1-6, with D perhaps TRBD1 (5 bases). The germline V gene has CDR1 LGHNA and CDR2 YSLEER. V was pared by 0 bases and J by 0 bases, with 15 bases between. The CDR3 loop spans 19 amino acids. The CDR3 sequence is CASSQDRHPGRSYNSPLHF. CDR3 in DNA: TGCGCCAGCAGCCAAGATCGGCACCCAGGGCGCTCCTATAATTCACCCCTCCACTTT.

The chain employs TRBV9 and TRBJ1-1, with D tentatively TRBD1 (6 bases). The CDR3 runs 14 residues. The V gene's germline CDR1 is SGDLS and CDR2 YYNGEE. Deletions cut 5 bases from V and 0 bases from J, with 11 bases between. CDR3 coding DNA: TGTGCCAGCAGAGGGTCAGGGGTGAACACTGAAGCTTTCTTT. Residues: CASRGSGVNTEAFF.

This rearrangement joins TRBV30 to TRBJ2-1; possibly TRBD2 for D (5 bases). Germline V gene data show CDR1 as GTSNPN and CDR2 as SVGIG (reference sequence). CDR3 length: 13 residues. With 2 bases removed from V and 5 bases from J, the gap between germline ends came to 10 bases. Here the CDR3 reads CAWSIRRNNEQFF. The CDR3 DNA follows: TGTGCCTGGAGTATCCGGAGGAACAATGAGCAGTTCTTC. Full variable domain (rest looked up from reference TRBV30 and TRBJ2-1): SQTIHQWPATLVQPVGSPLSLECTVEGTSNPNLYWYRQAAGRGLQLLFYSVGIGQISSEVPQNLSASRPQDRQFILSSKKLLLSDSGFYLCAWSIRRNNEQFFGPGTRLTVL.

The chain recombines TRBV9 with TRBJ1-4, with 10 bases identical to TRBD1. Germline values: CDR1 SGDLS, CDR2 YYNGEE. This CDR3 is 14 amino acids long. The V and J ends lost 2 bases and 8 bases, in that order; junction bases with no gene match: 3. The CDR3 spells CASSVGQGGEKLFF. The CDR3 nucleotides are TGTGCCAGCAGCGTCGGACAGGGGGGAGAAAAACTGTTTTTT.

This clone has a handful of counts. The chain uses TRBV7-2 and TRBJ2-3; 8 bases match TRBD1. The CDR3 has 15 amino acids. Germline V gives CDR1 SGHTA, CDR2 FQGNSA. After removal of 7 bases from V and 8 bases from J, the junction contained 14 bases not matched to a gene. The CDR3 nucleotides read TGTGCCAGCACCGAGGGGACAGGTTTTATTGTTACGCAGTATTTT. It specifies CASTEGTGFIVTQYF.

This chain joins TRBV19 and TRBJ1-2, with D perhaps TRBD1 (5 bases). Germline loops: CDR1 LNHDA, CDR2 SQIVND (reference sequence). Trimming stripped 4 bases from V and 4 bases from J, with 16 bases between. The CDR3 has 15 amino acids. The CDR3 DNA is TGTGCCAGTAGTACCGAGGCAGGGAAGATCTATGGCTACACCTTC. It codes for CASSTEAGKIYGYTF. Variable domain in full (rest from reference TRBV19 and TRBJ1-2): DGGITQSPKYLFRKEGQNVTLSCEQNLNHDAMYWYRQDPGQGLRLIYYSQIVNDFQKGDIAEGYSVSREKKESFPLTVTSAQKNPTAFYLCASSTEAGKIYGYTFGSGTRLTVV.

There are a few counts of this clone. V is TRBV12-5 and J is TRBJ2-7; 7 bases map to TRBD1. The V gene's germline CDR1 is LGHNT and CDR2 FRNRAP. J was trimmed by 3 bases and V by 3 bases; bases with no gene match: 14. The CDR3 has 17 amino acids. The CDR3 DNA follows: TGTGCTAGTGGTTTCCCTTTAACAGGGGAAGGGGGCTACGAGCAGTACTTC. Protein sequence: CASGFPLTGEGGYEQYF.

The V gene is TRBV6-5, the J gene TRBJ1-1; possible D gene TRBD1, 5 bases. The CDR3 has 13 residues. V was shortened by 8 bases and J by 5 bases, with 15 bases between the two germline ends. In germline, CDR1 is MNHEY, CDR2 SVGAGI. This CDR3 reads CASFAWRGTEAFF. The DNA of the CDR3 is TGTGCCAGCTTTGCTTGGAGGGGAACTGAAGCTTTCTTT.

J is TRBJ1-2 and V is TRBV6-5, with TRBD1 matching over 10 bases. The ends lost 7 bases at V and 4 bases at J; junction bases unmatched: 6. This CDR3 has 14 amino acids. The V gene's germline CDR1 is MNHEY and CDR2 SVGAGI. The CDR3 sequence: CASIPGTGVYGYTF. CDR3 in DNA: TGTGCCAGCATCCCCGGGACAGGGGTCTATGGCTACACCTTC.

V gene TRBV5-4 combines with J gene TRBJ2-3; D is possibly TRBD2 (6 bases). Trimming stripped 0 bases from V and 7 bases from J, with 18 bases between. This CDR3 has 16 residues. Germline CDR1 is SGHNT and CDR2 is YYREEE (reference sequence). CDR3 region: CASSLGTTRRSNTQYF. DNA for the CDR3: TGTGCCAGCAGCTTGGGGACTACCCGTCGTTCGAATACGCAGTATTTT.

The chain links TRBV6-1 to TRBJ1-5, with D perhaps TRBD1 (6 bases). CDR1 and CDR2 (germline): MNHNS, SASEGT. With 5 bases removed from V and 5 bases from J, the gap between germline ends came to 10 bases. The CDR3 has 13 residues. The CDR3 is CASSNYRDQPQHF. In DNA form, the CDR3 reads TGTGCCAGCAGTAACTACAGGGATCAGCCCCAGCATTTT.

V usage is TRBV28 and J usage is TRBJ1-6; D is undetermined. CDR1 MDHEN and CDR2 SYDVKM come from the germline V gene. CDR3 size: 14 residues. V was cut by 7 bases and J by 7 bases, with 14 bases left in between. CDR3 DNA sequence: TGTGCCAGCAACCTAAACCCGTCCAATTCACCCCTCCACTTT. It specifies CASNLNPSNSPLHF. The full variable domain, its missing parts supplied by reference TRBV28 and TRBJ1-6, is DVKVTQSSRYLVKRTGEKVFLECVQDMDHENMFWYRQDPGLGLRLIYFSYDVKMKEKGDIPEGYSVSREKKERFSLILESASTNQTSMYLCASNLNPSNSPLHFGNGTRLTVT.

This chain links TRBV18 with TRBJ1-3; D unclear. V was cut by 1 base and J by 4 bases, with 17 bases left in between. Germline CDR1 and CDR2: KGHSH and LQKENI. The CDR3 extends over 17 amino acids. CDR3 in amino acids: CASSPLPGAGVGNTIYF. The CDR3, as DNA: TGTGCCAGCTCACCACTCCCAGGAGCGGGAGTGGGAAACACCATATATTTT.